Following are 22 T cell receptor beta chains from one sample sequenced in a study of CD8 T cells in Susac syndrome. Random hexamers were used to reverse transcribe about 0.5 to 1 ug of RNA. TCRdb processed the immunoSEQ multiplex PCR reads anew with MiXCR; each CDR3 protein has one entry. The table includes around 170,000 distinct CDR3 sequences, approximately 90% detected once. The sequenced sample consisted of CD4+ T cells from PBMCs. Receptor source: a human donor in good health.

V and J are TRBV28 and TRBJ1-1; D is ambiguous. V lost 3 bases and J 4 bases, leaving 15 bases between the germline ends. CDR1 and CDR2 from the germline V gene are MDHEN and SYDVKM. CDR3 length: 15 amino acids. The chain's CDR3 is CASSLPGRYGTEAFF. In nucleotides, the CDR3 is TGTGCCAGCAGTTTGCCCGGGAGGTATGGCACTGAAGCTTTCTTT.

V is TRBV2 and J is TRBJ2-5, with 9 nucleotides matching TRBD2. CDR1 and CDR2 from the germline V gene are SNHLY and FYNNEI. This CDR3 spans 14 amino acids. The ends lost 8 bases at V and 5 bases at J; junction bases unmatched: 9. The CDR3 spells CASEKLAGWETQYF. CDR3 sequence (DNA): TGTGCCAGCGAGAAGCTAGCGGGATGGGAGACCCAGTACTTC. Supplemented by reference TRBV2 and TRBJ2-5, the full variable domain reads EPEVTQTPSHQVTQMGQEVILRCVPISNHLYFYWYRQILGQKVEFLVSFYNNEISEKSEIFDDQFSVERPDGSNFTLKIRSTKLEDSAMYFCASEKLAGWETQYFGPGTRLLVL.

This chain connects TRBV24-1 to TRBJ2-1, with 9 nucleotides matching TRBD2. Trimming removed 6 bases from V and 8 bases from J; junction bases left unmatched: 10. Germline V gene sequence: CDR1 KGHDR, CDR2 SFDVKD. The CDR3 runs 15 residues. Here the CDR3 DNA reads TGTGCCACCAGTACGGGGGGCGGGAGGGCCCATGAGCAGTTCTTC. It translates to CATSTGGGRAHEQFF.

The chain has TRBV21-1 and TRBJ1-5; TRBD1 is the table's D call and was not checked against the DNA. TRBV21-1 has pseudogene status. CDR3 length equals 16 residues. Here the CDR3 DNA reads TGTGCCAGCAGCAAAAAGAACGGGACCCCAAATCAGCCCCAGCATTTT. Its protein product is CASSKKNGTPNQPQHF.

The chain recombines TRBV3-1 with TRBJ1-1; unclear D gene. Germline V gene sequence: CDR1 LGHDT, CDR2 YNNKEL (reference sequence). V lost 2 bases and J 10 bases, leaving 14 bases between the germline ends. This CDR3 is 13 amino acids long. The CDR3 region has the DNA TGTGCCAGCAGCCAATTTCCGGGTGAGGGAGCTTTCTTT. It is translated as CASSQFPGEGAFF.

A single count supports this clonotype. The CDR3 nucleotides are TGTGCCAGCAGCCAAGATACCGGACGCACAGATACGCAGTATTTT. This translates into CASSQDTGRTDTQYF. V is TRBV14 and J is TRBJ2-3; D gene uncertain. CDR1 and CDR2 from the germline V gene are SGHDN and FVKESK. This CDR3 has 15 amino acids. The V and J ends lost 0 bases and 1 base respectively, with 8 bases between them.

This sequence joins TRBV11-2 and TRBJ2-5; D call uncertain. V lost 4 bases and J 4 bases, leaving 13 bases between the germline ends. This CDR3 has 14 residues. From germline, CDR1 is SGHAT and CDR2 FQNNGV. CDR3 loop: CASSSQRAAETQYF. The CDR3 DNA is TGTGCCAGCAGCTCACAACGGGCCGCAGAGACCCAGTACTTC.

The chain couples TRBV10-2 to TRBJ2-5, with D maybe TRBD2 (6 bases). V dropped 8 bases and J dropped 5 bases, with 15 bases sitting between them. Per the germline V gene, CDR1 is WSHSY and CDR2 is SAAADI. This CDR3 comprises 13 residues. CDR3 sequence: CASGPDGSETQYF. CDR3 DNA: TGCGCCAGCGGGCCCGACGGGAGTGAGACCCAGTACTTC.

The count of this clonotype is one. The J gene is TRBJ2-3, the V gene TRBV29-1; TRBD2 aligns across 7 bases. CDR3 size: 10 residues. The trim removed 8 bases at V and 6 bases at J, leaving 2 bases unmatched. Looked up from germline, CDR1 is SQVTM and CDR2 is ANQGSEA. The CDR3 DNA follows: TGCAGCCTGGGAGGGGATACGCAGTATTTT. Translated, it gives CSLGGDTQYF.

V is TRBV28 and J is TRBJ2-7; 7 nucleotides line up with TRBD1. The ends lost 6 bases at V and 9 bases at J; junction bases unmatched: 11. CDR3 length equals 13 residues. CDR1 and CDR2 from the germline V gene are MDHEN and SYDVKM. CDR3 in amino acids: CASRTGQHRAQYF. The CDR3, as DNA: TGTGCCAGCAGAACGGGACAGCACCGCGCGCAGTACTTC.

This chain links TRBV4-2 with TRBJ1-1, with 9 bases lining up with TRBD1. The V gene end was trimmed by 4 bases and the J gene end by 11 bases; junction bases not matched to a gene: 14. Germline values: CDR1 LGHNA, CDR2 YNFKEQ. The CDR3 has 15 amino acids. CDR3 amino acids: CASSPQQGAIQLAFF. The CDR3 DNA sequence: TGTGCCAGCAGCCCGCAACAGGGGGCGATCCAGTTGGCTTTCTTT.

This clonotype was seen a single time. V is TRBV6-1 and J is TRBJ2-5; D is unresolved. The CDR3 loop spans 14 amino acids. Trimming cost V 3 bases and J 1 base, with 9 bases left between them. Germline V gene sequence: CDR1 MNHNS, CDR2 SASEGT. The CDR3 DNA is TGTGCCAGCAGTGAGAGCAGCTTCCAAGAGACCCAGTACTTC. It specifies CASSESSFQETQYF.

V usage is TRBV9 and J usage is TRBJ2-1; D remains ambiguous. The germline gives CDR1 SGDLS, CDR2 YYNGEE. V was cut by 4 bases and J by 0 bases, with 11 bases left in between. This CDR3 region has 15 residues. CDR3 coding DNA: TGTGCCAGCAGCATTGGACCGACCTCCTACAATGAGCAGTTCTTC. This translates into CASSIGPTSYNEQFF.

J is TRBJ2-2 and V is TRBV30; no definite D call. Trimming pared 5 bases from V and 5 bases from J, leaving 3 bases between. The CDR3 loop spans 10 amino acids. CDR1 and CDR2 (germline): GTSNPN, SVGIG (reference sequence). Here the CDR3 reads CAWETGELFF. The CDR3 region has the DNA TGTGCCTGGGAAACCGGGGAGCTGTTTTTT.

The chain employs TRBV18 and TRBJ2-1; 7 bases are a match to TRBD2. This CDR3 comprises 15 residues. CDR1 and CDR2 (germline): KGHSH, LQKENI. With V trimmed by 5 bases and J by 4 bases, 8 bases remained unmatched. The CDR3, as DNA: TGTGCCAGCTCAGGCGCTAGCGGCCCTTACAATGAGCAGTTCTTC. Protein product: CASSGASGPYNEQFF.

V usage is TRBV6-6 and J usage is TRBJ2-5, with D tentatively TRBD2 (5 bases). Trimming left V 9 bases short and J 2 bases short, with 10 bases between. The germline V gene encodes CDR1 MNHNY and CDR2 SVGAGI (reference sequence). This CDR3 has 12 residues. The CDR3 DNA reads as TGTGCCAGTCGGACTTTACAAGAGACCCAGTACTTC. Its protein product is CASRTLQETQYF.

The rearrangement uses TRBV27 and TRBJ1-2; no firm D call. Germline values: CDR1 MNHEY, CDR2 SMNVEV (reference sequence). The length of the CDR3 is 13 residues. Trimming left V 4 bases short and J 8 bases short, with 14 bases between. The CDR3 region is CASSSQRQRGYTF. CDR3 coding DNA: TGTGCCAGCAGTTCTCAACGTCAACGGGGCTACACCTTC.

The gene calls are TRBV19 and TRBJ2-1, with D hard to call. CDR1 and CDR2 (germline): LNHDA, SQIVND (reference sequence). Trimming took off 2 bases at V and 4 bases at J, with 9 bases between the two ends. The CDR3 totals 14 residues. This chain's CDR3 is CASSISTNYNEQFF. DNA for the CDR3: TGTGCCAGTAGTATATCGACGAATTACAATGAGCAGTTCTTC.

The table lists this clonotype with a count of one. The chain is built from TRBV7-2 and TRBJ2-1; 15 nucleotides agree with TRBD2. V dropped 5 bases and J dropped 6; count of bases not matched to a gene: 5. Germline CDR1 reads SGHTA; CDR2 reads FQGNSA. This CDR3 comprises 16 residues. This chain's CDR3 is CASSPRTSGRANEQFF. DNA for the CDR3: TGTGCCAGCAGCCCCCGGACTAGCGGGAGGGCCAATGAGCAGTTCTTC.

The chain recombines TRBV12-3 or TRBV12-4 with TRBJ2-6; 7 bases align to TRBD1. V lost 5 bases and J lost 3; bases outside the gene matches: 4. The CDR3 covers 15 residues. CDR3 DNA: TGTGCCAGCAGTGACAGGGTGGGTGGGGCCAACGTCCTGACTTTC. The encoded protein is CASSDRVGGANVLTF.

The CDR3 nucleotides read TGTGCCAGCAGCCAAGGGGACTATGCTGAAGCTTTCTTT. Protein product: CASSQGDYAEAFF. The chain links TRBV3-1 to TRBJ1-1, with D tentatively TRBD1 (5 bases). The germline gives CDR1 LGHDT, CDR2 YNNKEL (reference sequence). The V gene lost 1 base and the J gene lost 6 bases, with 9 bases spanning the gap. CDR3 length: 13 amino acids.

V is TRBV6-2 or TRBV6-3 and J is TRBJ2-3; D perhaps matches TRBD2 (6 bases). The CDR3 length is 16 residues. V lost 5 bases, J lost 0 bases, and 15 bases lay in between. Per the germline V gene, CDR1 is MNHEY and CDR2 is SVGEGT. DNA of the CDR3: TGTGCCAGCAGTCCCTGGGGGGACGGAAGCACAGATACGCAGTATTTT. This codes for CASSPWGDGSTDTQYF.